The 25 T cell receptor beta chains below were found in one sample sequenced in a study of blood T cell repertoires in COVID-19. The method was immunoSEQ multiplex PCR; TCRdb's version includes in-frame clones alone and lacks a portion of them. Of under 150,000 clones listed, more than 85% are singletons. Sequencing used peripheral blood. These receptors all come from a man between 45 and 60 years old with active or convalescent COVID-19.

The rearrangement links TRBV27 to TRBJ2-3, with 8 bases identical to TRBD2. The CDR3 consists of 17 residues. The ends lost 3 bases at V and 0 bases at J; junction bases unmatched: 8. Germline V gives CDR1 MNHEY, CDR2 SMNVEV (reference sequence). The CDR3 DNA reads as TGTGCCAGCAGTTTCCTTTTAGCGGGGAGTAGCACAGATACGCAGTATTTT. It codes for CASSFLLAGSSTDTQYF.

The V and J genes are TRBV20-1 and TRBJ1-3, with D perhaps matching TRBD1 (5 bases). The ends were cut back, 3 bases at V and 0 bases at J, with 9 bases in the middle. The CDR3 extends over 14 amino acids. Germline assignment: CDR1 DFQATT and CDR2 SNEGSKA (reference sequence). The CDR3 region is CSASWGASGNTIYF. The CDR3 nucleotides read TGCAGTGCTAGTTGGGGCGCCTCTGGAAACACCATATATTTT.

The V and J genes are TRBV4-1 and TRBJ2-3; the D gene is possibly TRBD1 (5 bases). CDR1 and CDR2 (germline): MGHRA, YSYEKL. The CDR3 spans 16 residues. V dropped 1 base and J dropped 2 bases, with 13 bases sitting between them. CDR3 in amino acids: CASSQVVARVTDTQYF. CDR3 bases: TGCGCCAGCAGCCAAGTTGTTGCCAGGGTCACAGATACGCAGTATTTT.

The chain is built from TRBV4-3 and TRBJ1-2, with 8 bases identical to TRBD1. The ends lost 0 bases at V and 8 bases at J; junction bases unmatched: 8. The CDR3 extends over 15 amino acids. Germline V gene sequence: CDR1 LGHNA, CDR2 YSLEER. The CDR3 is CASSQEGAGGRGYTF. DNA of the CDR3: TGCGCCAGCAGCCAAGAGGGCGCAGGGGGCAGGGGCTACACCTTC.

This chain uses TRBV19 with TRBJ1-3; D is ambiguous. Trimming cost V 0 bases and J 0 bases, with 3 bases left between them. This CDR3 is 14 amino acids long. The germline V gene has CDR1 LNHDA and CDR2 SQIVND (reference sequence). This chain's CDR3 is CASSIDISGNTIYF. The CDR3 DNA sequence: TGTGCCAGTAGTATAGACATCTCTGGAAACACCATATATTTT.

J is TRBJ1-1 and V is TRBV7-8, with unresolved D. V lost 7 bases to trimming and J lost 5 bases, with 20 bases between them. This CDR3 is 15 amino acids long. The germline V gene has CDR1 SGHVS and CDR2 FQNEAQ. The CDR3 DNA reads as TGTGCCAGCACCCTAGCCTACCAGCCGGGGACTGAAGCTTTCTTT. It encodes CASTLAYQPGTEAFF.

CDR3 in amino acids: CASSEVRGGPTDTQYF. The CDR3 coding sequence is TGTGCCAGCAGTGAAGTTAGGGGGGGACCGACAGATACGCAGTATTTT. V usage is TRBV6-1 and J usage is TRBJ2-3; weak D call: TRBD2 (7 bases). V shed 1 base and J shed 3 bases, with 14 bases lying between them. Looked up from germline, CDR1 is MNHNS and CDR2 is SASEGT. The CDR3 covers 16 residues.

This clone has only one observation. The J gene is TRBJ2-1, the V gene TRBV2, with 16 bases identical to TRBD2. The CDR3 spans 17 residues. With 7 bases clipped from V and 3 bases from J, the junction kept 6 bases outside the gene matches. Per the germline V gene, CDR1 is SNHLY and CDR2 is FYNNEI. The CDR3 protein is CASTGTSGRVIYNEQFF. The CDR3 bases are TGTGCCAGCACCGGGACTAGCGGGAGGGTGATCTACAATGAGCAGTTCTTC.

The rearrangement uses TRBV29-1 and TRBJ1-2, with 8 nucleotides matching TRBD1. The germline V gene has CDR1 SQVTM and CDR2 ANQGSEA. This CDR3 has 13 amino acids. The V gene end was trimmed by 1 base and the J gene end by 4 bases; junction bases not matched to a gene: 2. The CDR3 region is CSVEGGTGYGYTF. The CDR3, as DNA: TGCAGCGTTGAAGGAGGGACAGGCTATGGCTACACCTTC.

This clone was recorded once. The chain has TRBV18 and TRBJ1-1, with a weak D call TRBD1 (6 bases). The V gene's germline CDR1 is KGHSH and CDR2 LQKENI. V was shortened by 4 bases and J by 1 base, with 10 bases between the two germline ends. This CDR3 has 14 amino acids. CDR3 loop: CASSLSTGNTEAFF. CDR3 bases: TGTGCCAGCTCACTATCGACAGGGAACACTGAAGCTTTCTTT.

The chain links TRBV3-1 (or the pseudogene TRBV3-2) to TRBJ1-1; 7 bases align to TRBD1. CDR3 length: 14 residues. The trim removed 4 bases at V and 6 bases at J, leaving 8 bases unmatched. Germline V gene sequence: CDR1 LGHDT, CDR2 YNNKEL (reference sequence). DNA of the CDR3: TGTGCCAGCAGCCTGCTCGACAGGGAGGCTGAAGCTTTCTTT. It specifies CASSLLDREAEAFF.

This clone was counted only a few times. V usage is TRBV6-6 and J usage is TRBJ1-1; TRBD1 might be the D (5 bases). CDR3 length: 16 amino acids. Looked up from germline, CDR1 is MNHNY and CDR2 is SVGAGI (reference sequence). V was trimmed by 5 bases and J by 4 bases, leaving 20 bases between them. CDR3 nucleotides: TGTGCCAGCAGTGCCCCCGGGCAGGGTAGGAGCACTGAAGCTTTCTTT. Its protein product is CASSAPGQGRSTEAFF.

V is TRBV30 and J is TRBJ1-5; maybe TRBD1 (6 bases). The CDR3 has 14 amino acids. Germline loops: CDR1 GTSNPN, CDR2 SVGIG (reference sequence). Trimming left V 1 base short and J 6 bases short, with 13 bases between. CDR3 DNA: TGTGCCTGGAGTGCTGGACAGCGCGGTCAGCCCCAGCATTTT. Protein: CAWSAGQRGQPQHF.

The rearrangement uses TRBV21-1 and TRBJ1-6. TRBV21-1 is noted as a pseudogene. The CDR3 runs 13 residues. As DNA, the CDR3 is TGTGCCAAGGTGGCTGAGAGGAATTCACCCCTCCACTTT. It encodes CAKVAERNSPLHF.

This chain joins TRBV12-3 or TRBV12-4 and TRBJ2-7, with 7 bases that match TRBD1. V lost 5 bases, J lost 5 bases, and 6 bases stayed unmatched. CDR3 length: 13 amino acids. CDR3 coding DNA: TGTGCCAGCAGTCGGACAGGTCGGCACGAGCAGTACTTC. Encoded protein: CASSRTGRHEQYF.

CDR3: CASSLDTPNTGELFF. DNA for the CDR3: TGCGCCAGCAGCTTGGACACCCCGAACACCGGGGAGCTGTTTTTT. The rearrangement links TRBV5-1 to TRBJ2-2; no firm D call. V dropped 0 bases and J dropped 0 bases, with 6 bases sitting between them. Germline V gene data show CDR1 as SGHRS and CDR2 as YFSETQ. The CDR3 loop spans 15 amino acids.

This clone was recorded a few times. The CDR3 region has the DNA TGCGCCAGCAGTGAGTCGGGTAGCGGGGGGACCTACGAGCAGTACTTC. Translated: CASSESGSGGTYEQYF. The chain couples TRBV10-1 to TRBJ2-7; 10 bases map to TRBD2. The CDR3 spans 16 residues. Germline V gives CDR1 WNHNN, CDR2 SYGVQD (reference sequence). The V segment lost 0 bases and the J segment 2 bases; nucleotides outside the gene matches: 4.

The CDR3 loop reads CASSLAGQAYYEQYF. For the CDR3, the DNA is TGTGCCAGCAGCTTAGCGGGGCAGGCTTACTACGAGCAGTACTTC. The chain links TRBV7-2 to TRBJ2-7; possible D gene TRBD1, 5 bases. The CDR3 consists of 15 residues. The V gene's germline CDR1 is SGHTA and CDR2 FQGNSA. Trimming took 0 bases from V and 3 from J, leaving 12 bases between them. The entire variable domain, with the rest obtained from reference TRBV7-2 and TRBJ2-7, is as follows: GAGVSQSPSNKVTEKGKDVELRCDPISGHTALYWYRQSLGQGLEFLIYFQGNSAPDKSGLPSDRFSAERTGGSVSTLTIQRTQQEDSAVYLCASSLAGQAYYEQYFGPGTRLTVT.

The rearrangement links TRBV4-2 to TRBJ2-1; 11 nucleotides match TRBD2. Germline V gives CDR1 LGHNA, CDR2 YNFKEQ. The J segment lost 5 bases and the V segment lost 1 base, leaving 7 bases of the junction unmatched. The length of the CDR3 is 17 residues. The chain's CDR3 is CASSQGPGTSGDNEQFF. The CDR3 DNA follows: TGTGCCAGCAGCCAAGGCCCCGGGACTAGCGGAGACAATGAGCAGTTCTTC.

J is TRBJ2-1 and V is TRBV30, with D tentatively TRBD2 (6 bases). V lost 0 bases and J lost 10, with 16 bases in between. CDR1 and CDR2 (germline): GTSNPN, SVGIG (reference sequence). CDR3 length equals 14 residues. The CDR3 is CAWSVRLASREQFF. CDR3 nucleotides: TGTGCCTGGAGTGTACGCCTAGCGAGTCGGGAGCAGTTCTTC.

The chain combines TRBV7-6 with TRBJ2-3, with D possibly being TRBD1 (5 bases). Trimming removed 0 bases from V and 0 bases from J, with 10 bases in between. Germline CDR1 SGHVS, CDR2 FNYEAQ. The CDR3 contains 16 residues. The DNA for the CDR3 is TGTGCCAGCAGCTTAGCAGCGACAGAGAGCACAGATACGCAGTATTTT. Translation gives CASSLAATESTDTQYF. The whole variable domain, remainder taken from reference TRBV7-6 and TRBJ2-3, is GAGVSQSPRYKVTKRGQDVALRCDPISGHVSLYWYRQALGQGPEFLTYFNYEAQQDKSGLPNDRFSAERPEGSISTLTIQRTEQRDSAMYRCASSLAATESTDTQYFGPGTRLTVL.

The chain employs TRBV4-1 and TRBJ1-5; 11 bases agree with TRBD1. Germline loops: CDR1 MGHRA, CDR2 YSYEKL. V gave up 2 bases and J gave up 7 bases; unmatched junction bases: 4. This CDR3 region has 15 residues. The CDR3 region has the DNA TGCGCCAGCAGCCAACGGACAGGGGGCGACCAGCCCCAGCATTTT. It is translated as CASSQRTGGDQPQHF.

This chain uses TRBV30 with TRBJ2-1, with D possibly being TRBD2 (7 bases). The CDR3 runs to 17 residues. Germline lookup yields CDR1 GTSNPN and CDR2 SVGIG (reference sequence). V was clipped by 0 bases and J by 0 bases, with 15 bases between them. CDR3 DNA: TGTGCCTGGAGTGTAGTTGGGGGGGCCAGCTCCTACAATGAGCAGTTCTTC. Translated, it gives CAWSVVGGASSYNEQFF.

The rearrangement joins TRBV24-1 to TRBJ2-7; 7 nucleotides agree with TRBD1. V lost 1 base and J lost 7; bases outside the gene matches: 12. Per the germline V gene, CDR1 is KGHDR and CDR2 is SFDVKD. The CDR3 totals 16 residues. CDR3 residues: CATSDFGQAGVEEQYF. The CDR3 nucleotides are TGTGCCACCAGTGATTTCGGACAGGCCGGGGTCGAAGAGCAGTACTTC.

The V and J genes are TRBV7-7 and TRBJ2-5; 9 positions match TRBD1. Germline loops: CDR1 SSHAT, CDR2 FNYEAQ (reference sequence). This CDR3 contains 15 residues. J was trimmed by 0 bases and V by 4 bases; bases with no gene match: 3. The CDR3 DNA sequence: TGTGCCAGCAGCTCCGGGGACAGGGACCAAGAGACCCAGTACTTC. This translates into CASSSGDRDQETQYF.